This TCR beta chain was documented in a study of T cells in Graves' hyperthyroidism and ophthalmopathy (dated by TCRdb to the late 2010s). For context, the study as a whole: Peripheral blood samples were taken at the time of initial diagnosis, prior to any treatment. The 100 discovery patients were randomly split 7:3 into training and test sets. TCR Vbeta CDR3 sequencing of roughly 140 peripheral blood samples (over 40 ophthalmopathy, 75 to 85 hyperthyroidism and some 17 progressor patients) is reported in the paper. Whether ophthalmopathy could be predicted prospectively was tested in an independent validation cohort made up of roughly 19 hyperthyroidism patients plus 17 patients who later progressed to ophthalmopathy. Once sampling was done, hyperthyroidism patients were given methimazole at a starting dose of 30 mg daily, whereas ophthalmopathy patients were given high-dose intravenous methylprednisolone. In roughly six Graves' hyperthyroidism patients, the study also compared T-cell repertoires from thyroid tissue with T-cell repertoires from blood. To identify TCR V-J signatures that set the groups apart, the researchers used a discovery cohort of 100 or so patients, made up of approximately 43 with Graves' ophthalmopathy and about 60 with stable Graves' hyperthyroidism. Here is what the overall study found, with its caveats: In cross-validation, a model built on a 13 V-J signature told ophthalmopathy apart from stable hyperthyroidism with roughly 87% sensitivity and roughly 81% specificity, and in testing the same model reached 80%/75%. In validation, the model predicted progression to ophthalmopathy with just under 71% sensitivity and over 72% specificity, a median of approximately 6.7 months before onset. No statistical method was used to set the sample size in advance, and investigators knew the group allocation. Most expanded thyroid clonotypes (frequency above 0.001) were also found in blood, which suggests that blood repertoires may mirror thyroid immune responses.

Measured from the cysteine to the phenylalanine, the CDR3 is 15 residues long. Kept here is only the CDR3 DNA, which spans 45 bases and is read in frame from base 1. CDR1 SGHKS and CDR2 YYEKEE were looked up in the germline V gene (reference sequence). V and J are truncated by 1 base and 0 bases respectively, leaving an intervening sequence of 10 bases. This clonotype has at least ten counts. This receptor's antigen is unknown. The record has no base qualities; no much larger clone is one base away. Graves' hyperthyroidism was defined as stable when no progression to ophthalmopathy occurred over 18 months of follow-up. Hyperthyroidism patients were newly diagnosed, had a disease duration of under 2 months, and were aged 18 to 65 years. Patients with uncontrolled infections, other autoimmune diseases, pregnancy or lactation were excluded. Diagnoses were based on clinical symptoms, serum thyroxine and TRAb, thyroid ultrasound and orbital computed tomography. PBMCs were separated from roughly 9.6 ml of fresh peripheral blood using Ficoll-Paque density gradient centrifugation. Total RNA was extracted with Trizol reagent, and quality was checked on an Agilent 2100 Bioanalyzer.

The TCR beta CDR3 regions were amplified from the RNA transcripts. The TCR CDR3 was subjected to a first round of RT-PCR using the HTBI primer set and the Qiagen OneStep RT-PCR kit. Libraries were constructed in a second round of multiplex PCR, after which size selection and purification were carried out. Libraries were sequenced paired-end with 100 bp reads on an Illumina HiSeq2000. The paper's data handling went like this. SOAPnuke was used to process the raw data, removing reads that contained adapters or uncalled bases, had a mean Phred below 15, or lacked an exact match to the constant primer or identifier. High-quality paired reads were merged with COPE v1.2.5, and unique nucleotide sequences were defined as clonotypes. MiTCR v1.1 was used to align clonotypes to the IMGT TRBV, TRBD and TRBJ reference segments. The analysis included only V-J combinations with a frequency above 0.0001, which together covered 98% to 99.2% of the repertoires. The TCS score was defined as F50 (clonal expansion) divided by E x V (chaos), with BLOSUM62-based TCRdist calculated between CDR3 peptides within each V-J. Welch's t-statistics and random forest reduced some 510 V-J features to around 14, which were used in a naive Bayes classifier (R e1071). TCRdb trimmed public reads at Q25 via fastp, called clones via MiXCR and kept in-frame beta chains. Here each entry gathers all rows of one CDR3 protein and keeps the most common genes and DNA. The authors' filters were not applied to this entry. The sample has approximately 610,000 distinct CDR3 sequences on record, approximately 16% of them singletons. In total, the top ten clones hold around a sixth of the sample.

The specimen was blood. This sequence was found in a woman aged 18-29 years with Graves' hyperthyroidism. This sequence uses TRBV5-5 and TRBJ1-1; the D gene is not confidently resolved. In nucleotides, the sequence is TGTGCCAGCAGCTTGTTGCCGCATTTGAACACTGAAGCTTTCTTT. This translates into CASSLLPHLNTEAFF.